This TCR beta chain comes out of a study of identical twins. TCRdb itself ran the 5' RACE reads through MiXCR, one entry per CDR3 protein. Of under 900,000 distinct CDR3 sequences listed, about 12% are singletons. The germline V and J ends were trimmed by 6 bases and 2 bases, with 16 bases remaining between them. CDR1 is DFQATT, CDR2 SNEGSKA, per germline (reference sequence). The CDR3 covers 14 residues. This sample was shared with a second study, whose subject was yellow fever vaccine responses in identical twins. According to that study: The authors reported partly convergent, partly personalized vaccine responses in identical twins.

This clonotype originated in a woman aged 18-29 years in good health. Specimen: PBMCs. The rearrangement links TRBV20-1 to TRBJ1-2, with D maybe TRBD1 (5 bases). In DNA, the CDR3 is TGCAGTGCCCCCCCCCAGGGAACGAACTATGGCTACACCTTC. Encoded protein: CSAPPQGTNYGYTF.